This T cell receptor beta chain appears in the sequencing data of a study of cytomegalovirus exposure and HLA in healthy donors. Between the trimmed V and J ends, which lost 3 bases and 4 bases, there was a span of 12 bases. The length of the CDR3 is 14 residues. CDR1 MNHEY and CDR2 SMNVEV come from the germline V gene (reference sequence). Sequencing was performed with immunoSEQ multiplex PCR; in TCRdb, only in-frame clones are kept and a portion is missing. The sample has 250,000 to 400,000 clones; 88% are singletons. The sample comprised PBMCs. The source of this sequence is a man aged 30 to 45 in good health and CMV-seronegative. The gene calls are TRBV27 and TRBJ1-2; D uncertain. The CDR3 DNA reads TGTGCCAGCAGTTTTTCCCCGGTAGCCTATGGCTACACCTTC. Protein: CASSFSPVAYGYTF.